The sequence of this T cell receptor (beta chain) was determined in a study of cytomegalovirus exposure and HLA in healthy donors. Study observations and caveats: Later examination showed HLA-associated TCR beta chains had greater clonal expansion than equally common others. Sequencing depth roughly uniform across donors was assumed in presence/absence analyses. The study listed 164 cytomegalovirus-associated TCR beta chains.

This clone was counted a single time. Its antigen is not identified. Germline-derived CDR1 and CDR2 are SNHLY and FYNNEI. The J segment lost 3 bases and the V segment lost 6 bases, leaving 8 bases of the junction unmatched. CDR3 length equals 15 residues. The donors gave bone marrow, and they were healthy. The PCR had 60 Vbeta and 13 Jbeta primers. This table comes from immunoSEQ multiplex PCR, and its TCRdb copy is limited to in-frame clones, with some not included. In the table there are under 130,000 clones, 69% of which are singletons. The chain employs TRBV2 and TRBJ1-2, with 9 bases fitting TRBD1. This clonotype was obtained from a man aged 30-40 years in good health and CMV-seronegative. Material for sequencing was PBMCs. CDR3 protein: CASRGPGTGHYGYTF. CDR3 in DNA: TGTGCCAGCAGGGGGCCAGGGACAGGGCACTATGGCTACACCTTC. The whole variable domain, remainder taken from reference TRBV2 and TRBJ1-2, is EPEVTQTPSHQVTQMGQEVILRCVPISNHLYFYWYRQILGQKVEFLVSFYNNEISEKSEIFDDQFSVERPDGSNFTLKIRSTKLEDSAMYFCASRGPGTGHYGYTFGSGTRLTVV.